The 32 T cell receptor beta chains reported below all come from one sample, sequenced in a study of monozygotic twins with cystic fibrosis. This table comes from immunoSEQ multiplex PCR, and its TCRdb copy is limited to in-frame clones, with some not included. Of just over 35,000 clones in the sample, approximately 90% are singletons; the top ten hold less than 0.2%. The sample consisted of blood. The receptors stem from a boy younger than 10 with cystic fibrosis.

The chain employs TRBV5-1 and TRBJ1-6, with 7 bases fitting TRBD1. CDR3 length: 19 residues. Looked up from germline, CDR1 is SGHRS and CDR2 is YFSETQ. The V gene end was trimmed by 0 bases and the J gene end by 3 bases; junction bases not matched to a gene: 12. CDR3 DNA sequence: TGCGCCAGCAGCTTGGCCTGGACAGGTCAATTAAACTATAATTCACCCCTCCACTTT. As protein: CASSLAWTGQLNYNSPLHF. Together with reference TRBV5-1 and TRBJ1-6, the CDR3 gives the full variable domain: KAGVTQTPRYLIKTRGQQVTLSCSPISGHRSVSWYQQTPGQGLQFLFEYFSETQRNKGNFPGRFSGRQFSNSRSEMNVSTLELGDSALYLCASSLAWTGQLNYNSPLHFGNGTRLTVT.

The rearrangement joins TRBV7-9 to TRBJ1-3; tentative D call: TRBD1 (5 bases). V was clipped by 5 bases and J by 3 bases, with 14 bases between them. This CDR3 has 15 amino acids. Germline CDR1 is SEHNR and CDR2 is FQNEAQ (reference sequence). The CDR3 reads CASSLRQLVGNTIYF. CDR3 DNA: TGTGCCAGCAGCCTAAGACAGTTGGTTGGAAACACCATATATTTT. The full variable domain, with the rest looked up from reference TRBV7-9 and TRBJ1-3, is DTGVSQNPRHKITKRGQNVTFRCDPISEHNRLYWYRQTLGQGPEFLTYFQNEAQLEKSRLLSDRFSAERPKGSFSTLEIQRTEQGDSAMYLCASSLRQLVGNTIYFGEGSWLTVV.

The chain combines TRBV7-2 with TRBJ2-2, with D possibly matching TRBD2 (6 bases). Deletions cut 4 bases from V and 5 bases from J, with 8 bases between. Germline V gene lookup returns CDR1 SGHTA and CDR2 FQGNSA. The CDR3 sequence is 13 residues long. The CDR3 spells CASSSSGTGELFF. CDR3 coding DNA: TGTGCCAGCAGCTCGAGCGGGACCGGGGAGCTGTTTTTT.

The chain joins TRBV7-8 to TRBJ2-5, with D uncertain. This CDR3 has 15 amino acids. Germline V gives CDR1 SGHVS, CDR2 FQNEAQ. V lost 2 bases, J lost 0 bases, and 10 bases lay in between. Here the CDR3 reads CASSLTYQYQETQYF. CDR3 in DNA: TGTGCCAGCAGCTTAACATACCAGTACCAAGAGACCCAGTACTTC.

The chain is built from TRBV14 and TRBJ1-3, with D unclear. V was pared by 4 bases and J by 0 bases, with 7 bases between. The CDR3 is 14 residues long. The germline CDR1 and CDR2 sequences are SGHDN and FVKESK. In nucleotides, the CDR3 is TGTGCCAGCAGCCCCGACAACTCTGGAAACACCATATATTTT. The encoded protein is CASSPDNSGNTIYF.

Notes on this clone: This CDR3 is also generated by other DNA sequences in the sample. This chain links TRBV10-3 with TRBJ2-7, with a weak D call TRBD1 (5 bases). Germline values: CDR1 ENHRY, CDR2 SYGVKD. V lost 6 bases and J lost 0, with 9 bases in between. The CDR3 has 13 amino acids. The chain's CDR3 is CAIRQESSYEQYF. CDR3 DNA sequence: TGTGCCATCAGACAGGAAAGCTCCTACGAGCAGTACTTC.

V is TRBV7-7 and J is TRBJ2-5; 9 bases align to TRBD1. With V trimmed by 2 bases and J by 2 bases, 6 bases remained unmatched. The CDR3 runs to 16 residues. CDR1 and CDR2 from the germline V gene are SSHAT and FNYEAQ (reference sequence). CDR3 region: CASSLLGQGPQETQYF. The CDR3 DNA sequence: TGTGCCAGCAGCTTACTGGGACAGGGACCTCAAGAGACCCAGTACTTC.

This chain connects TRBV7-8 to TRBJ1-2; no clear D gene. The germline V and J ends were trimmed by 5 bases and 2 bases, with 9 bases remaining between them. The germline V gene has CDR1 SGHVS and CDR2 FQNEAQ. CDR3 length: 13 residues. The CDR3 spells CASSQEANYGYTF. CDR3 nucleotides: TGTGCCAGCAGCCAAGAAGCCAACTATGGCTACACCTTC. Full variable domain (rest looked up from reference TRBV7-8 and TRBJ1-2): GAGVSQSPRYKVAKRGQDVALRCDPISGHVSLFWYQQALGQGPEFLTYFQNEAQLDKSGLPSDRFFAERPEGSVSTLKIQRTQQEDSAVYLCASSQEANYGYTFGSGTRLTVV.

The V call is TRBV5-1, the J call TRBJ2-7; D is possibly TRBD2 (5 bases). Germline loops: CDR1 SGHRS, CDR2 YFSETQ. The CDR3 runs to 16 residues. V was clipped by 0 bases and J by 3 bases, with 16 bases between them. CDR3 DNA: TGCGCCAGCAGCTTGGGGCCCCGGGATCCCAACTACGAGCAGTACTTC. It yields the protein CASSLGPRDPNYEQYF.

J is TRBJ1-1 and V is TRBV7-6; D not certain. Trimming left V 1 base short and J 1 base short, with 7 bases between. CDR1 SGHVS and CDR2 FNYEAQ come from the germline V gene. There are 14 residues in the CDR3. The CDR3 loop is CASSLGPTNTEAFF. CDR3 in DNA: TGTGCCAGCAGCTTAGGGCCCACGAACACTGAAGCTTTCTTT.

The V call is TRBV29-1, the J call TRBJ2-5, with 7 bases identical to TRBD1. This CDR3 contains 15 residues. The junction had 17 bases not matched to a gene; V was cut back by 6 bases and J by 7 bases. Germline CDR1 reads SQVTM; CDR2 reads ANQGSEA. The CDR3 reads CSVKSWGQPRGTQYF. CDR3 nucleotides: TGCAGCGTAAAAAGCTGGGGACAGCCGAGGGGGACCCAGTACTTC.

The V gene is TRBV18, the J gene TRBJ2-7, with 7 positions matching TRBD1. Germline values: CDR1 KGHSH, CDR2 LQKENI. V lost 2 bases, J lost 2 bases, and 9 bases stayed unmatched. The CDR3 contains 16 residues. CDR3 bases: TGTGCCAGCTCACCAACACAGACAGGGTTCGCCTACGAGCAGTACTTC. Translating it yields CASSPTQTGFAYEQYF.

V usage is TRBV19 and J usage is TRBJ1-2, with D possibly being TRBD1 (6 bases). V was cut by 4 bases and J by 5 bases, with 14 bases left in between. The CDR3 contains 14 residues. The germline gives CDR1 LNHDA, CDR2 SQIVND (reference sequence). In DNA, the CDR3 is TGTGCCAGTAGTAGAGGACAGCTGGTATATGGCTACACCTTC. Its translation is CASSRGQLVYGYTF.

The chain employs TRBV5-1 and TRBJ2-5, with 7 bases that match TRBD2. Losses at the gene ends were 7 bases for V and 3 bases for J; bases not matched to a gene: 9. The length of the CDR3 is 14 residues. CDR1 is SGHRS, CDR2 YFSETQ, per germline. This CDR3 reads CASHRAGHKETQYF. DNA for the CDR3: TGCGCCAGCCACCGAGCGGGGCATAAAGAGACCCAGTACTTC. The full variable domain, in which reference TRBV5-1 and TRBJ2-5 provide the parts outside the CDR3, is KAGVTQTPRYLIKTRGQQVTLSCSPISGHRSVSWYQQTPGQGLQFLFEYFSETQRNKGNFPGRFSGRQFSNSRSEMNVSTLELGDSALYLCASHRAGHKETQYFGPGTRLLVL.

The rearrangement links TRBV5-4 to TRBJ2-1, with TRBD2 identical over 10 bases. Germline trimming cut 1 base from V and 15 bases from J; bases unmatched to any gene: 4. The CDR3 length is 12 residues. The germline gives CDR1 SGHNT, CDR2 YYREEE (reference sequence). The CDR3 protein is CASSLTSGELFF. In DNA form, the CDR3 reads TGTGCCAGCAGCTTGACTAGCGGGGAGTTGTTCTTC. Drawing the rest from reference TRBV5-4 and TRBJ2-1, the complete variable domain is ETGVTQSPTHLIKTRGQQVTLRCSSQSGHNTVSWYQQALGQGPQFIFQYYREEENGRGNFPPRFSGLQFPNYSSELNVNALELDDSALYLCASSLTSGELFFGPGTRLTVL.

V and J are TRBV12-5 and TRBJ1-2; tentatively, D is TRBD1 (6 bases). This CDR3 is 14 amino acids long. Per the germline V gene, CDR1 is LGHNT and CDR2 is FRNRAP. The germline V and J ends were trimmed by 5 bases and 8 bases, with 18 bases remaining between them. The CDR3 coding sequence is TGTGCTAGTGGTCCCAACGGGACAAAGCTAGGCTACACCTTC. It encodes CASGPNGTKLGYTF.

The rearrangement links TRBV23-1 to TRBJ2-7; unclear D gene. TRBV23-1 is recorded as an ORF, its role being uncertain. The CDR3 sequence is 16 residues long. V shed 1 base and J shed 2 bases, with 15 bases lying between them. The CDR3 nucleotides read TGCGCCAGCAGTCAATTAGGAGTCCCAGCCACCTACGAGCAGTACTTC. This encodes CASSQLGVPATYEQYF.

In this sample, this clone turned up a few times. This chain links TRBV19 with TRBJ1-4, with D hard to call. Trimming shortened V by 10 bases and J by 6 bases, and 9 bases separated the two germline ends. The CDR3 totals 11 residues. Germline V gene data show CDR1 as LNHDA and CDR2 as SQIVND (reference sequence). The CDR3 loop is CATERDEKLFF. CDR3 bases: TGTGCCACCGAGAGAGATGAAAAACTGTTTTTT.

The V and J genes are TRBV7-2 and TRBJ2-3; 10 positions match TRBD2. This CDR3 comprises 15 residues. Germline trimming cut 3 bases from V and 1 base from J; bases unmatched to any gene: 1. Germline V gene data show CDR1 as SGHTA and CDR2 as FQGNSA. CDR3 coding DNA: TGTGCCAGCAGCTTCCTAGCGGGGGGCACAGATACGCAGTATTTT. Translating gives CASSFLAGGTDTQYF.

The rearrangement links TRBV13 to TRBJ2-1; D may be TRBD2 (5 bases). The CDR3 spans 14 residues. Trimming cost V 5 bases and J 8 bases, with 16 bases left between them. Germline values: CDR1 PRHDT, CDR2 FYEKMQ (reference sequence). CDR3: CASSRGSSLDEQFF. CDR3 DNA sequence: TGTGCCAGCAGCAGAGGGTCGTCCTTGGATGAGCAGTTCTTC.

CDR3 coding DNA: TGTGCCAGTAGTATGGGAAAACTGTTTTTT. Encoded protein: CASSMGKLFF. The V gene is TRBV19, the J gene TRBJ1-4; D unclear. V shed 3 bases and J shed 10 bases, with 3 bases lying between them. CDR1 LNHDA and CDR2 SQIVND come from the germline V gene (reference sequence). CDR3 length: 10 residues.

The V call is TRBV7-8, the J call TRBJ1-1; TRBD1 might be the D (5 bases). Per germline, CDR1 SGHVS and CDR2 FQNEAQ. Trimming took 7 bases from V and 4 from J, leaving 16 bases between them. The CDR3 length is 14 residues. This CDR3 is CASTLSGAATEAFF. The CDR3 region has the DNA TGTGCCAGCACCCTTAGTGGGGCGGCCACTGAAGCTTTCTTT.

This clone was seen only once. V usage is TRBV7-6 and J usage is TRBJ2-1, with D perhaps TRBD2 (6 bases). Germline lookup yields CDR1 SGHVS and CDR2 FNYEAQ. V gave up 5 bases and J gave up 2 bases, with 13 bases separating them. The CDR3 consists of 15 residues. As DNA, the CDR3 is TGTGCCAGCAGCATCCCGGGGGACCCCTACAATGAGCAGTTCTTC. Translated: CASSIPGDPYNEQFF.

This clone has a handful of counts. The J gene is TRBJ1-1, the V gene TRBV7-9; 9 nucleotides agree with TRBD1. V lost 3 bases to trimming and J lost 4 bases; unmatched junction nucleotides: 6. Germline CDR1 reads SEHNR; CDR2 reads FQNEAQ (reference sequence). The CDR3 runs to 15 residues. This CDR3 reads CASSFTGGWGTEAFF. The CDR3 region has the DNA TGTGCCAGCAGCTTCACAGGGGGCTGGGGCACTGAAGCTTTCTTT.

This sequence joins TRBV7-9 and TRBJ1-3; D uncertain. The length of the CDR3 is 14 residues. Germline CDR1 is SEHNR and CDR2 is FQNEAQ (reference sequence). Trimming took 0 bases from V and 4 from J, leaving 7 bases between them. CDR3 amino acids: CASSLAVVGNTIYF. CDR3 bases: TGTGCCAGCAGCTTAGCCGTCGTGGGAAACACCATATATTTT. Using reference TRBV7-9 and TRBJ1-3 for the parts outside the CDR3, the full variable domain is DTGVSQNPRHKITKRGQNVTFRCDPISEHNRLYWYRQTLGQGPEFLTYFQNEAQLEKSRLLSDRFSAERPKGSFSTLEIQRTEQGDSAMYLCASSLAVVGNTIYFGEGSWLTVV.

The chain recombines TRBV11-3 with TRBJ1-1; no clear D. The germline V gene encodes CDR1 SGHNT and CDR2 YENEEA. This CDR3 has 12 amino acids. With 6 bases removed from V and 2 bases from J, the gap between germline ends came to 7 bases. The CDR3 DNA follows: TGTGCCAGCAGTAGACTTAACACTGAAGCTTTCTTT. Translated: CASSRLNTEAFF. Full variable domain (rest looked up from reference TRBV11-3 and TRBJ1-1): EAGVVQSPRYKIIEKKQPVAFWCNPISGHNTLYWYLQNLGQGPELLIRYENEEAVDDSQLPKDRFSAERLKGVDSTLKIQPAELGDSAVYLCASSRLNTEAFFGQGTRLTVV.

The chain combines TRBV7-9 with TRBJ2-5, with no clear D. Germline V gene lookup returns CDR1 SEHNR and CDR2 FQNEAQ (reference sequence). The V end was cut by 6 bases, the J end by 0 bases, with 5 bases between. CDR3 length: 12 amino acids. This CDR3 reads CASSQDQETQYF. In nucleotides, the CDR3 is TGTGCCAGCAGTCAAGACCAAGAGACCCAGTACTTC. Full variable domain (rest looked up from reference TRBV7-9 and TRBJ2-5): DTGVSQNPRHKITKRGQNVTFRCDPISEHNRLYWYRQTLGQGPEFLTYFQNEAQLEKSRLLSDRFSAERPKGSFSTLEIQRTEQGDSAMYLCASSQDQETQYFGPGTRLLVL.

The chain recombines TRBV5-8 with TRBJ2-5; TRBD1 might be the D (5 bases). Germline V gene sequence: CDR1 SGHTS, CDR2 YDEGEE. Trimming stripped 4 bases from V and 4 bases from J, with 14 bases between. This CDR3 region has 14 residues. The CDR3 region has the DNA TGTGCCAGCAGCCATGGGGCAGTTGGAGAGACCCAGTACTTC. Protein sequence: CASSHGAVGETQYF.

CDR3 residues: CASSSPLTDERTEAFF. CDR3 DNA sequence: TGTGCCAGCAGCTCCCCTCTGACCGATGAACGGACTGAAGCTTTCTTT. The chain is built from TRBV11-2 and TRBJ1-1; D gene uncertain. CDR3 length: 16 amino acids. Between the trimmed V and J ends, which lost 4 bases and 5 bases, there was a span of 20 bases. CDR1 and CDR2 from the germline V gene are SGHAT and FQNNGV. Looking up the rest from reference TRBV11-2 and TRBJ1-1 gives the full variable domain: EAGVAQSPRYKIIEKRQSVAFWCNPISGHATLYWYQQILGQGPKLLIQFQNNGVVDDSQLPKDRFSAERLKGVDSTLKIQPAKLEDSAVYLCASSSPLTDERTEAFFGQGTRLTVV.

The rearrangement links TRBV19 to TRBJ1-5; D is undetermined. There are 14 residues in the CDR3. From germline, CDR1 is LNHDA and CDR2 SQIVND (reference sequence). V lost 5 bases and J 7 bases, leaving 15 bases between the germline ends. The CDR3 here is CASSYRDVWQPQHF. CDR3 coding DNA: TGTGCCAGTAGTTATCGGGATGTATGGCAGCCCCAGCATTTT.

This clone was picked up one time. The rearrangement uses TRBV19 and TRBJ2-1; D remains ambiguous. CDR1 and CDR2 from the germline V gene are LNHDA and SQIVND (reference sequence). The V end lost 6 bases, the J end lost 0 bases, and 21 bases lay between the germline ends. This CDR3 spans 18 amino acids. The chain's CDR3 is CASRPHLILSSSYNEQFF. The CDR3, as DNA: TGTGCCAGTAGACCGCACCTTATACTCTCGAGCTCCTACAATGAGCAGTTCTTC.

CDR3 in DNA: TGCGCCAGCAGCTTGGACCTTTCTCTCCGGTGGGACACTGAAGCTTTCTTT. Translation: CASSLDLSLRWDTEAFF. The rearrangement joins TRBV5-1 to TRBJ1-1; D is unclear. V was pared by 0 bases and J by 3 bases, with 18 bases between. The germline V gene has CDR1 SGHRS and CDR2 YFSETQ. This CDR3 comprises 17 residues.